This T cell receptor (beta chain) is drawn from a study of breast tumors, draining lymph nodes, adjacent tissues. Study-level findings and limits: That most tumor T cells come from lymph nodes remained unproven. Tumor and nontumor repertoires were significantly more similar in luminal-like than in basal-like breast cancer. Tumor TCR diversity was below lymph nodes but above nontumor tissue.

Axillary draining lymph nodes of breast cancer patients supplied the node samples. Remarks on this clonotype: What it binds is unknown.

MiXCR, applied by TCRdb to the multiplex PCR reads, yields one record per CDR3 protein. This table holds under 300,000 distinct CDR3 sequences, around 35% found once. V lost 10 bases, J lost 12 bases, and 27 bases lay in between. CDR1 ENHRY and CDR2 SYGVKD come from the germline V gene. This CDR3 contains 14 residues. The chain links TRBV10-3 to TRBJ1-2; D is perhaps TRBD1 (6 bases). Sequenced input: axillary lymph node tissue. The receptor's source is a female donor with breast cancer. Some clones in this sample may be carry-over from other donors' samples. The CDR3 sequence is CATSPGQGIRGHTF. CDR3 coding DNA: TGTGCCACCTCCCCCGGGCAGGGGATTAGGGGCCACACCTTC.